Shown below are 21 T cell receptor beta chains from a single sample sequenced in a study of metastatic and nonmetastatic thyroid tumors (dated by TCRdb to about 2020). Library preparation was by PCR. This sample was sequenced with an Illumina HiSeq 4000. In TCRdb, the public reads were trimmed at Q25 with fastp and aligned with MiXCR, with productive beta chains retained. The sample table contains around 37,000 clones; only one count was recorded for roughly a quarter of them. The ten largest make up 14% of the sample. Before undergoing thyroid surgery, none of the patients had been given any kind of treatment. The sequenced sample consisted of tumor tissue. The receptor source for this set is a female donor with papillary thyroid cancer or a benign thyroid nodule (not recorded which). Some clones in this sample may be carry-over from other donors' samples.

This clone was seen ten or more times. The V and J genes are TRBV5-6 and TRBJ1-6; unclear D gene. The V and J ends lost 3 bases and 4 bases respectively, with 14 bases between them. The CDR3 consists of 16 residues. The germline gives CDR1 SGHDT, CDR2 YYEEEE. The CDR3 sequence is CASSSVGRPYNSPLHF. The CDR3 region has the DNA TGTGCCAGCAGCTCGGTGGGGAGACCATATAATTCACCCCTCCACTTT.

The V and J genes are TRBV11-2 and TRBJ2-1, with D possibly TRBD2 on 6 matching bases. The CDR3 has 15 residues. Germline CDR1 SGHAT, CDR2 FQNNGV. V was shortened by 7 bases and J by 4 bases, with 17 bases between the two germline ends. CDR3 in amino acids: CASTLCGAGYNEQFF. The CDR3 nucleotides are TGTGCCAGCACTTTGTGCGGGGCTGGGTACAATGAGCAGTTCTTC.

V gene TRBV7-3 combines with J gene TRBJ2-1, with 7 positions matching TRBD2. Trimming took 2 bases from V and 7 from J; bases not matched to a gene: 5. The CDR3 covers 14 residues. Germline V gene lookup returns CDR1 SGHTA and CDR2 FQGTGA. The DNA of the CDR3 is TGTGCCAGCAGCTTAGGCGGGAGCGCGAATGAGCAGTTCTTC. Its protein is CASSLGGSANEQFF.

This clone has at least ten counts. The V gene is TRBV5-4, the J gene TRBJ1-1; 11 bases map to TRBD1. CDR1 SGHNT and CDR2 YYREEE come from the germline V gene (reference sequence). The CDR3 is 14 residues long. V was pared by 4 bases and J by 4 bases, with 3 bases of the junction left unmatched. CDR3 coding DNA: TGTGCCAGCAGCGTGGGACAGGGGGGCACTGAAGCTTTCTTT. This translates into CASSVGQGGTEAFF.

This clone was observed a few times. A much larger clone differs by one base, so this may be a read error. The CDR3 here is CASSLGGGSYNEQFF. The CDR3, as DNA: TGCGCCAGCAGTTTGGGGGGGGGTTCCTACAATGAGCAGTTCTTC. The J gene is TRBJ2-1, the V gene TRBV10-2; 7 bases fit TRBD2. Germline values: CDR1 WSHSY, CDR2 SAAADI. J was trimmed by 1 base and V by 5 bases; bases with no gene match: 5. The CDR3 loop spans 15 amino acids.

V is TRBV28 and J is TRBJ1-5; tentatively, D is TRBD1 (6 bases). Trimming took off 6 bases at V and 1 base at J, with 19 bases between the two ends. This CDR3 is 17 amino acids long. CDR1 and CDR2 (germline): MDHEN, SYDVKM. CDR3: CASSFIARGASNQPQHF. For the CDR3, the DNA is TGTGCCAGCAGCTTTATCGCCAGGGGCGCCAGCAATCAGCCCCAGCATTTT.

Many counts were recorded for this clone. This may stem from a read error, because a much larger clone lies one nucleotide away. The V and J genes are TRBV19 and TRBJ2-7; 7 bases are shared with TRBD2. Per the germline V gene, CDR1 is LNHDA and CDR2 is SQIVND (reference sequence). The CDR3 extends over 14 amino acids. V lost 5 bases to trimming and J lost 4 bases; unmatched junction nucleotides: 8. The CDR3 bases are TGTGCCAGTAGTTTGGCGGGAGTGCCGTACGAGCAGTACTTC. It codes for CASSLAGVPYEQYF.

Sample share makes this clone medium-sized. The chain links TRBV6-2 or TRBV6-3 to TRBJ1-4; possible D gene TRBD1, 5 bases. Germline values: CDR1 MNHEY, CDR2 SVGEGT. Trimming stripped 9 bases from V and 0 bases from J, with 11 bases between. The CDR3 contains 14 residues. The DNA of the CDR3 is TGTGCCAGTAATCTACAGGCAACTAATGAAAAACTGTTTTTT. As protein: CASNLQATNEKLFF.

The CDR3 region is CASSPGQGLREQYF. CDR3 bases: TGTGCCAGCTCACCCGGCCAGGGTCTGAGGGAGCAGTACTTC. The chain has TRBV18 and TRBJ2-7; maybe TRBD1 (5 bases). Per the germline V gene, CDR1 is KGHSH and CDR2 is LQKENI. Trimming left V 3 bases short and J 7 bases short, with 16 bases between. CDR3 length: 14 amino acids.

This clone rates as medium-sized. The rearrangement links TRBV18 to TRBJ2-7; D is undetermined. The CDR3 runs to 11 residues. The ends were cut back, 5 bases at V and 0 bases at J, with 2 bases in the middle. Looked up from germline, CDR1 is KGHSH and CDR2 is LQKENI. This chain's CDR3 is CASSNSYEQYF. The CDR3 bases are TGTGCCAGCTCAAACTCCTACGAGCAGTACTTC.

The V call is TRBV6-2 or TRBV6-3, the J call TRBJ1-6, with TRBD1 matching 10 bases. V shed 5 bases, J shed 7 bases, and the junction held 20 bases outside the gene matches. CDR3 size: 20 residues. The germline V gene encodes CDR1 MNHEY and CDR2 SVGEGT. In nucleotides, the CDR3 is TGTGCCAGCAGTCCCCTAACCGGGACAGGGGCGGGGGTAGTAAATTCACCCCTCCACTTT. Amino acids: CASSPLTGTGAGVVNSPLHF.

This clone was counted once. This sequence joins TRBV4-1 and TRBJ2-7; 11 positions match TRBD2. Germline-derived CDR1 and CDR2 are MGHRA and YSYEKL. Trimming at V came to 0 bases and at J to 3 bases, leaving 4 bases not matched to a gene. The CDR3 totals 16 residues. CDR3: CASSQDRTSGSYEQYF. The CDR3 coding sequence is TGCGCCAGCAGCCAAGATAGAACTAGCGGGAGCTACGAGCAGTACTTC.

J is TRBJ1-1 and V is TRBV6-2 or TRBV6-3; D is perhaps TRBD1 (5 bases). The CDR3 covers 16 residues. With 2 bases removed from V and 9 bases from J, the gap between germline ends came to 22 bases. The germline V gene has CDR1 MNHEY and CDR2 SVGEGT. CDR3 region: CASSYPRTRWGVQAFF. Written as DNA, the CDR3 is TGTGCCAGCAGTTACCCGAGGACCAGGTGGGGGGTACAAGCTTTCTTT.

This clone was observed a few times. This sequence may be a read error, since a much larger clone differs from it by one base. The chain has TRBV2 and TRBJ1-5, with TRBD1 as a possible D gene (6 bases). CDR3 size: 19 residues. Germline V CDR1 and CDR2: SNHLY, FYNNEI. With 2 bases removed from V and 5 bases from J, the gap between germline ends came to 25 bases. This CDR3 reads CASSEISGGNGQSDQPQHF. In DNA, the CDR3 is TGTGCCAGCAGTGAAATTAGCGGGGGCAACGGACAGTCTGATCAGCCCCAGCATTTT.

This clone has at least ten counts. This chain links TRBV5-5 with TRBJ2-5; TRBD1 is a possible D gene (5 bases). The CDR3 totals 15 residues. CDR1 is SGHKS and CDR2 is YYEKEE in the germline V gene (reference sequence). V lost 4 bases and J lost 1, with 14 bases in between. The CDR3 DNA reads as TGTGCCAGCAGCCCCCCAAGGGGTCCCCAAGAGACCCAGTACTTC. Translated, it gives CASSPPRGPQETQYF.

This clone was found many times. This chain connects TRBV19 to TRBJ2-1; the D is unclear. Germline V gives CDR1 LNHDA, CDR2 SQIVND (reference sequence). The CDR3 covers 16 residues. The V and J ends lost 3 bases and 1 base respectively, with 13 bases between them. CDR3 residues: CASSMAPTGSYNEQFF. The CDR3 DNA is TGTGCCAGTAGTATGGCCCCCACCGGGTCCTACAATGAGCAGTTCTTC.

The chain is built from TRBV12-5 and TRBJ1-1; 7 nucleotides align to TRBD1. V was pared by 4 bases and J by 11 bases, with 10 bases of the junction left unmatched. The CDR3 length is 13 residues. Germline values: CDR1 LGHNT, CDR2 FRNRAP. CDR3 region: CASGWPPGGSAFF. The CDR3 bases are TGTGCTAGTGGTTGGCCCCCAGGGGGGTCTGCTTTCTTT. Based on the CDR3 plus reference TRBV12-5 and TRBJ1-1, the full variable domain is DARVTQTPRHKVTEMGQEVTMRCQPILGHNTVFWYRQTMMQGLELLAYFRNRAPLDDSGMPKDRFSAEMPDATLATLKIQPSEPRDSAVYFCASGWPPGGSAFFGQGTRLTVV.

This clone was counted many times. The chain combines TRBV7-9 with TRBJ2-5, with TRBD2 identical over 10 bases. Germline CDR1 and CDR2: SEHNR and FQNEAQ (reference sequence). The ends lost 2 bases at V and 4 bases at J; junction bases unmatched: 4. CDR3 length equals 15 residues. The CDR3 nucleotides are TGTGCCAGCAGCTTACTAGCGGGAGTTTTAGAGACCCAGTACTTC. Protein product: CASSLLAGVLETQYF.

The rearrangement joins TRBV7-2 to TRBJ1-6; D call uncertain. The CDR3 is 14 amino acids. Germline CDR1 SGHTA, CDR2 FQGNSA. V lost 8 bases and J 7 bases, leaving 15 bases between the germline ends. The DNA of the CDR3 is TGTGCCAGCGGCCCATTCGGCTTAAATTCACCCCTCCACTTT. Translated: CASGPFGLNSPLHF.

The chain combines TRBV7-3 with TRBJ2-1; 15 positions match TRBD2. With V trimmed by 10 bases and J by 6 bases, 1 base remained unmatched. Germline assignment: CDR1 SGHTA and CDR2 FQGTGA. This CDR3 contains 13 residues. Here the CDR3 reads CATGLAGGNEQFF. CDR3 nucleotides: TGTGCCACGGGACTAGCGGGGGGCAATGAGCAGTTCTTC.

By share, this clone counts as medium-sized (0.01 to 0.1%). V gene TRBV20-1 combines with J gene TRBJ1-2; perhaps TRBD1 as D (6 bases). Between the trimmed V and J ends, which lost 3 bases and 4 bases, there was a span of 6 bases. CDR3 length: 11 amino acids. Per the germline V gene, CDR1 is DFQATT and CDR2 is SNEGSKA (reference sequence). The DNA for the CDR3 is TGCAGTGCTAGGACAGGCTATGGCTACACCTTC. Translation gives CSARTGYGYTF.